Listed below are T cell receptor beta chains from one sample, sequenced in a study of T-cell reconstitution after alpha-beta-depleted transplantation in children. MiXCR was run by TCRdb on the PCR reads, yielding one entry per CDR3 protein. Of hundreds of thousands of distinct CDR3 sequences listed, 16% are singletons. Sequenced material: PBMCs, mostly from graft donor cells, taken 360 days after TCRalphabeta/CD19-depleted stem cell transplant. Receptors originate from a male patient younger than 18 who had a stem cell transplant for acute lymphoblastic leukemia, so the T cells may come from the graft donor. CDR3s leave out the opening cysteine and the closing phenylalanine or tryptophan. The order of the fields is V gene, J gene, CDR3 protein.

TRBV15	TRBJ1-5	ATSRDSPRITSNQPQH
TRBV28	TRBJ2-5	ATNPTGGLSGETQY
TRBV7-9	TRBJ2-7	ASSLDWEWGTHYEQY
TRBV27	TRBJ2-6	ASSLWAGANVLT
TRBV11-1	TRBJ2-3	ASSPLISGRPIAADTQY
TRBV5-1	TRBJ2-1	ATGTGSYNEQF
TRBV5-1	TRBJ1-1	ASSLVAGGATEAF
TRBV11-2	TRBJ2-1	ASSPEGLARHEQF
TRBV28	TRBJ2-7	ASSFFPISYEQY
TRBV5-1	TRBJ2-7	ASADSGLPWDEQY
TRBV6-2/TRBV6-3	TRBJ2-7	ASSYLGRSGGNGEQY
TRBV4-2	TRBJ1-1	ASSQEDRGGAF
TRBV9	TRBJ2-7	ASSVGGNEQY
TRBV2	TRBJ2-6	ASMDPLLSGANVLT
TRBV24-1	TRBJ2-1	ATSDISGGSYNEQF
TRBV10-3	TRBJ2-1	AISERAGQF
TRBV10-2	TRBJ2-5	ASSEYRQETQY
TRBV5-1	TRBJ1-5	ASSSGPGNQPQH
TRBV3-1	TRBJ2-3	ASSQGLAGGPRADTQY
TRBV5-1	TRBJ1-1	ASSLDGHEAF
TRBV3-1	TRBJ2-4	ASSSQGSGNIQY
TRBV12-3/TRBV12-4	TRBJ1-5	ASRGTGSSNQPQH
TRBV27	TRBJ2-3	ASSPGWQGRADTQY
TRBV6-5	TRBJ2-7	ASSYGPSGPYEQY
TRBV5-1	TRBJ2-1	ASSTAGTSGGKRANEQF
TRBV7-3	TRBJ1-2	ASSLRGQGNYT
TRBV5-1	TRBJ2-3	ASSAFLKDTQY
TRBV4-1	TRBJ2-7	ASSQGDRSWDEQY
TRBV7-9	TRBJ1-2	ASSFSYRDGYT
TRBV20-1	TRBJ2-2	SANRLAVNTGELF
TRBV7-3	TRBJ1-1	ASSPRPYTEAF
TRBV10-3	TRBJ2-1	AISESGLAGVRNEQF
TRBV10-3	TRBJ2-1	AISVLVGADEQF
TRBV12-3/TRBV12-4	TRBJ2-2	ASSPPLNTGELF
TRBV5-1	TRBJ1-2	ASSLGQALANYGYT
TRBV11-3	TRBJ2-1	ASSTETSGINEQF
TRBV2	TRBJ2-6	ASSDRGGGANVLT
TRBV4-2	TRBJ1-6	ASSQEGTGGNSPLH
TRBV19	TRBJ2-1	ASSNTPAGVGTYNEQF
TRBV4-1	TRBJ2-3	ASSQDGAGRATDTQY
TRBV10-3	TRBJ2-6	AFSSGANVLT
TRBV11-2	TRBJ2-7	ASSLNPQGRWEQY
TRBV5-1	TRBJ2-4	ASSLGAAADIQY
TRBV9	TRBJ2-6	ASTPNSGANVLT
TRBV28	TRBJ1-2	ASSSPYDGFYGYT
TRBV5-1	TRBJ2-7	ASSNGKGIRMLSYEQY
TRBV2	TRBJ1-4	ASTPKGAREKLF
TRBV9	TRBJ1-1	ASSVKPLANTEAF
TRBV12-3/TRBV12-4	TRBJ1-2	ASSSGRLI
TRBV2	TRBJ2-7	ASSEVGAGTGTRSYEQY
TRBV2	TRBJ1-2	ASMGTGHYGYT
TRBV20-1	TRBJ2-6	SARGTGANVLT
TRBV4-1	TRBJ2-5	ASSRWGFEETQY
TRBV14	TRBJ2-7	ASSQRTRGFNYEQY
TRBV5-1	TRBJ2-7	ASRSTGEAYEQY
TRBV5-1	TRBJ2-7	ASSISVTNEQY
TRBV20-1	TRBJ2-7	TPSGQDSYEQY
TRBV7-9	TRBJ2-3	ASSLDWLDTQY
TRBV7-8	TRBJ2-2	ASSLRPKRDGELF